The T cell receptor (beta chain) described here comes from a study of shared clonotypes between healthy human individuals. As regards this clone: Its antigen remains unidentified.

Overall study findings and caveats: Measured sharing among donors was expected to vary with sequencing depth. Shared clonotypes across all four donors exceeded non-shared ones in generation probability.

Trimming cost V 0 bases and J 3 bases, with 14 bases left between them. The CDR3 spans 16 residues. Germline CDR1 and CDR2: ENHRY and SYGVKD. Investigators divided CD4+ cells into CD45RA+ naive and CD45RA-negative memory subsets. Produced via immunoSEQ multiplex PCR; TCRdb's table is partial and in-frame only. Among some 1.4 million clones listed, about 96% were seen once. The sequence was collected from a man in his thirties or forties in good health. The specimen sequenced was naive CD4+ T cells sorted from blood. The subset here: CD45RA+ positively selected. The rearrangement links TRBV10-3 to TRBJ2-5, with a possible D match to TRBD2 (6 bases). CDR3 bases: TGTGCCATCAGTGAGTCAGGTGGACTAACAAAAGAGACCCAGTACTTC. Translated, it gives CAISESGGLTKETQYF.